The 30 T cell receptor beta chains below were found in one sample sequenced in a study of cytomegalovirus exposure and HLA in healthy donors. PCR primers comprised 60 Vbeta and 13 Jbeta primers. Assay used: immunoSEQ multiplex PCR; TCRdb lists only in-frame clones, some missing. The sample includes under 130,000 clones, 65% to 75% seen only once; the top ten take 11%. Sequenced: PBMCs. The receptor set was obtained from a middle-aged man in good health and CMV-seropositive.

The chain recombines TRBV15 with TRBJ2-3; D gene ambiguous. The CDR3 contains 13 residues. Trimming pared 1 base from V and 5 bases from J, leaving 7 bases between. Germline V gives CDR1 LNHNV, CDR2 YYDKDF (reference sequence). For the CDR3, the DNA is TGTGCCACCAGCAGAGTACTCGGAGATACGCAGTATTTT. It translates to CATSRVLGDTQYF.

The chain combines TRBV6-5 with TRBJ2-1; 8 positions agree with TRBD2. After removal of 4 bases from V and 8 bases from J, the junction contained 4 bases not matched to a gene. CDR1 is MNHEY and CDR2 is SVGAGI in the germline V gene. The CDR3 totals 13 residues. The DNA for the CDR3 is TGTGCCAGCAGTTCGGGGGGGGAGTATGAGCAGTTCTTC. Amino acid sequence: CASSSGGEYEQFF.

The chain carries TRBV5-6 and TRBJ2-3, with a possible D match to TRBD2 (6 bases). Trimming shortened V by 0 bases and J by 8 bases, and 13 bases separated the two germline ends. Germline CDR1 SGHDT, CDR2 YYEEEE. There are 14 residues in the CDR3. This CDR3 is CASSLGGERATQYF. The CDR3 coding sequence is TGTGCCAGCAGCTTGGGGGGCGAGCGGGCTACGCAGTATTTT.

The chain couples TRBV10-2 to TRBJ1-2; 8 bases map to TRBD1. The CDR3 has 15 residues. V dropped 2 bases and J dropped 7; count of bases not matched to a gene: 9. Germline-derived CDR1 and CDR2 are WSHSY and SAAADI. The CDR3 loop reads CASSEPQGQASGYTF. CDR3 bases: TGCGCCAGCAGTGAGCCGCAGGGACAGGCTTCTGGCTACACCTTC.

The chain has TRBV27 and TRBJ1-5, with 10 bases that match TRBD1. This CDR3 contains 16 residues. The germline V gene encodes CDR1 MNHEY and CDR2 SMNVEV (reference sequence). The CDR3: CASADRGDYSNQPQHF. CDR3 bases: TGTGCGTCGGCGGACAGGGGGGATTATAGCAATCAGCCCCAGCATTTT.

Concerning this clone: The same CDR3 can be traced to other DNA sequences in this sample. J is TRBJ1-2 and V is TRBV29-1, with D possibly matching TRBD1 (5 bases). The germline V gene encodes CDR1 SQVTM and CDR2 ANQGSEA. V was clipped by 3 bases and J by 4 bases, with 15 bases between them. The CDR3 extends over 14 amino acids. DNA of the CDR3: TGCAGCGTTGAGGGGGGGACGGACATCTATGGCTACACCTTC. Translating gives CSVEGGTDIYGYTF.

V gene TRBV27 combines with J gene TRBJ2-7; 7 bases agree with TRBD2. J gave up 6 bases and V 5 bases, and 7 bases lay outside the gene matches. The CDR3 covers 13 residues. Per the germline V gene, CDR1 is MNHEY and CDR2 is SMNVEV (reference sequence). For the CDR3, the DNA is TGTGCCAGCAGTCCAATCGGGGAGGGCGAGCAGTACTTC. Protein product: CASSPIGEGEQYF.

This clone was seen a single time. The chain links TRBV19 to TRBJ2-3; TRBD2 matches at 11 bases. V lost 2 bases to trimming and J lost 3 bases; unmatched junction nucleotides: 1. Germline loops: CDR1 LNHDA, CDR2 SQIVND (reference sequence). The length of the CDR3 is 15 residues. This chain's CDR3 is CASSILAGGTDTQYF. The DNA for the CDR3 is TGTGCCAGTAGTATACTAGCGGGAGGAACAGATACGCAGTATTTT.

V is TRBV25-1 and J is TRBJ2-3; TRBD2 agrees at 8 bases. The germline CDR1 and CDR2 sequences are MGHDK and SYGVNS. CDR3 length: 15 residues. With V trimmed by 4 bases and J by 0 bases, 3 bases remained unmatched. CDR3 sequence: CASSVRGGSTDTQYF. DNA for the CDR3: TGTGCCAGCAGTGTACGGGGGGGTAGCACAGATACGCAGTATTTT.

The rearrangement links TRBV27 to TRBJ2-1, with 7 positions matching TRBD2. The CDR3 extends over 14 amino acids. The V and J ends lost 3 bases and 4 bases, in that order; junction bases with no gene match: 3. The germline gives CDR1 MNHEY, CDR2 SMNVEV (reference sequence). In nucleotides, the CDR3 is TGTGCCAGCAGTTTCAGGCGGGGGTACAATGAGCAGTTCTTC. This sequence encodes CASSFRRGYNEQFF.

The V gene is TRBV10-1, the J gene TRBJ2-7, with a tentative D call TRBD1 (5 bases). The CDR3 loop spans 13 amino acids. Germline V gene lookup returns CDR1 WNHNN and CDR2 SYGVQD (reference sequence). Trimming stripped 5 bases from V and 3 bases from J, with 11 bases between. In DNA, the CDR3 is TGCGCCAGCAGTCCCTATCAGGGCTACGAGCAGTACTTC. This translates into CASSPYQGYEQYF.

The J gene is TRBJ1-4, the V gene TRBV6-1; D possibly corresponds to TRBD1 (5 bases). The V gene's germline CDR1 is MNHNS and CDR2 SASEGT. Trimming took off 6 bases at V and 3 bases at J, with 11 bases between the two ends. The CDR3 sequence is 14 residues long. CDR3 sequence (DNA): TGTGCCAGCAGGTCGCCGGGGGCTAATGAAAAACTGTTTTTT. Protein: CASRSPGANEKLFF.

The chain employs TRBV13 and TRBJ2-3, with 10 nucleotides matching TRBD2. The J segment lost 7 bases and the V segment lost 4 bases, leaving 5 bases of the junction unmatched. The CDR3 has 14 amino acids. The germline gives CDR1 PRHDT, CDR2 FYEKMQ (reference sequence). The CDR3 region has the DNA TGTGCCAGCAGCTCCCGGACTAGCGGCTATACGCAGTATTTT. Amino acid sequence: CASSSRTSGYTQYF.

The chain links TRBV9 to TRBJ2-1; D is unresolved. Germline V gene lookup returns CDR1 SGDLS and CDR2 YYNGEE. V was pared by 1 base and J by 10 bases, with 15 bases between. This CDR3 spans 14 amino acids. This CDR3 reads CASSVSVPIGEQFF. CDR3 bases: TGTGCCAGCAGCGTATCGGTCCCTATCGGGGAGCAGTTCTTC.

The sample holds a few counts of this clone. The chain recombines TRBV6-1 with TRBJ1-1, with 9 bases that match TRBD1. Looked up from germline, CDR1 is MNHNS and CDR2 is SASEGT. V trimming: 6 bases; J trimming: 1 base; junction bases outside the gene matches: 3. CDR3 length equals 14 residues. The CDR3 protein is CASSLDRGNTEAFF. CDR3 DNA sequence: TGTGCCAGCAGCCTGGACAGGGGGAACACTGAAGCTTTCTTT.

This chain joins TRBV18 and TRBJ1-1; 8 nucleotides match TRBD1. The V gene end was trimmed by 4 bases and the J gene end by 4 bases; junction bases not matched to a gene: 5. CDR1 KGHSH and CDR2 LQKENI come from the germline V gene. This CDR3 contains 14 residues. The CDR3 region is CASSLTGVTTEAFF. The DNA of the CDR3 is TGTGCCAGCTCACTGACAGGGGTGACCACTGAAGCTTTCTTT.

The rearrangement uses TRBV28 and TRBJ1-5; no clear D gene. V lost 2 bases and J 2 bases, leaving 7 bases between the germline ends. Germline CDR1 is MDHEN and CDR2 is SYDVKM. The CDR3 loop spans 14 amino acids. Here the CDR3 reads CASSLDQGNQPQHF. CDR3 DNA sequence: TGTGCCAGCAGTTTAGACCAGGGCAATCAGCCCCAGCATTTT.

The V call is TRBV7-3, the J call TRBJ2-1, with TRBD1 matching over 9 bases. Germline V lookup: CDR1 SGHTA, CDR2 FQGTGA. CDR3 length: 15 residues. V gave up 2 bases and J gave up 9 bases; unmatched junction bases: 8. This CDR3 is CASSLVQGAVGEQFF. DNA for the CDR3: TGTGCCAGCAGCTTAGTACAGGGGGCAGTGGGTGAGCAGTTCTTC.

In its sample, this clone was seen once. The genes are TRBV2 and TRBJ2-5; D may be TRBD2 (6 bases). This CDR3 has 17 amino acids. Germline assignment: CDR1 SNHLY and CDR2 FYNNEI. The V end lost 1 base, the J end lost 5 bases, and 20 bases lay between the germline ends. DNA for the CDR3: TGTGCCAGCAGTGAAGGTACGGCCGAACGGGAGTTTGAGACCCAGTACTTC. Its translation: CASSEGTAEREFETQYF.

This clone came up once. The chain recombines TRBV27 with TRBJ2-3; unclear D gene. This CDR3 is built from 13 residues. Germline lookup yields CDR1 MNHEY and CDR2 SMNVEV (reference sequence). V was shortened by 4 bases and J by 0 bases, with 5 bases between the two germline ends. CDR3: CASSYTSTDTQYF. CDR3 coding DNA: TGTGCCAGCAGTTACACAAGCACAGATACGCAGTATTTT.

The gene calls are TRBV5-4 and TRBJ1-5, with D possibly matching TRBD1 (6 bases). The V end was cut by 0 bases, the J end by 5 bases, with 9 bases between. CDR1 is SGHNT and CDR2 is YYREEE in the germline V gene (reference sequence). The CDR3 extends over 14 amino acids. The CDR3 loop reads CASSLEGGDQPQHF. The CDR3 nucleotides read TGTGCCAGCAGCTTGGAAGGGGGAGATCAGCCCCAGCATTTT.

This chain joins TRBV9 and TRBJ2-1; 9 nucleotides align to TRBD1. The germline V gene encodes CDR1 SGDLS and CDR2 YYNGEE. V shed 3 bases, J shed 5 bases, and the junction held 9 bases outside the gene matches. The CDR3 runs 16 residues. CDR3: CASSAPGQGWNNEQFF. CDR3 coding DNA: TGTGCCAGCAGCGCACCAGGACAGGGGTGGAACAATGAGCAGTTCTTC. Based on the CDR3 plus reference TRBV9 and TRBJ2-1, the full variable domain is DSGVTQTPKHLITATGQRVTLRCSPRSGDLSVYWYQQSLDQGLQFLIQYYNGEERAKGNILERFSAQQFPDLHSELNLSSLELGDSALYFCASSAPGQGWNNEQFFGPGTRLTVL.

The rearrangement links TRBV29-1 to TRBJ2-3; 9 bases fit TRBD2. Unmatched junction bases numbered 7, after V lost 1 base and J lost 2 bases. The CDR3 has 16 residues. CDR1 SQVTM and CDR2 ANQGSEA come from the germline V gene. CDR3 sequence: CSVEGWGLADTDTQYF. CDR3 nucleotide sequence: TGCAGCGTTGAAGGGTGGGGACTAGCCGACACAGATACGCAGTATTTT.

The CDR3 DNA is TGCAGCGTTGAAGAAGGCGACTACACATTGCAGTATTTT. The encoded protein is CSVEEGDYTLQYF. The chain combines TRBV29-1 with TRBJ2-3; perhaps TRBD2 as D (5 bases). The CDR3 contains 13 residues. Trimming cost V 0 bases and J 11 bases, with 15 bases left between them. CDR1 is SQVTM, CDR2 ANQGSEA, per germline.

The chain recombines TRBV7-2 with TRBJ2-3, with D perhaps TRBD1 (6 bases). This CDR3 contains 13 residues. Trimming took off 4 bases at V and 4 bases at J, with 9 bases between the two ends. CDR1 SGHTA and CDR2 FQGNSA come from the germline V gene. In DNA form, the CDR3 reads TGTGCCAGCAGCTGGGGGCGGGCAGATACGCAGTATTTT. Its protein is CASSWGRADTQYF.

The V call is TRBV7-2, the J call TRBJ1-1, with a possible D match to TRBD1 (5 bases). Germline loops: CDR1 SGHTA, CDR2 FQGNSA. V gave up 2 bases and J gave up 5 bases, with 12 bases separating them. The CDR3 runs 14 residues. The CDR3 sequence is CASSLSRGRTEAFF. As DNA, the CDR3 is TGTGCCAGCAGCTTATCAAGGGGCCGTACTGAAGCTTTCTTT.

This chain joins TRBV10-3 and TRBJ2-7; 8 bases fit TRBD1. Germline V lookup: CDR1 ENHRY, CDR2 SYGVKD. The CDR3 has 14 residues. The J segment lost 4 bases and the V segment lost 6 bases, leaving 8 bases of the junction unmatched. Here the CDR3 reads CAISTGTGPYEQYV. In DNA form, the CDR3 reads TGTGCCATCAGCACCGGGACAGGACCGTACGAGCAGTACGTC.

This clone was detected only once. This chain joins TRBV27 and TRBJ2-3; perhaps TRBD1 as D (5 bases). Germline V gives CDR1 MNHEY, CDR2 SMNVEV (reference sequence). V lost 5 bases to trimming and J lost 4 bases, with 13 bases between them. The CDR3 length is 14 residues. This CDR3 is CASSIRRGADTQYF. CDR3 sequence (DNA): TGTGCCAGCAGTATCAGAAGGGGCGCAGATACGCAGTATTTT.

J is TRBJ2-1 and V is TRBV6-4; 10 bases line up with TRBD2. Germline-derived CDR1 and CDR2 are MRHNA and SNTAGT. The CDR3 length is 16 residues. Trimming cost V 2 bases and J 7 bases; bases outside gene matches: 8. For the CDR3, the DNA is TGTGCCAGCAGTGACGGTGGGCTAGCGGGAGAAAATGAGCAGTTCTTC. As protein: CASSDGGLAGENEQFF.

This sequence joins TRBV15 and TRBJ1-1; D possibly corresponds to TRBD1 (5 bases). The length of the CDR3 is 15 residues. Trimming left V 0 bases short and J 5 bases short, with 13 bases between. Germline CDR1 reads LNHNV; CDR2 reads YYDKDF (reference sequence). This CDR3 reads CATSRDTGGWTEAFF. DNA of the CDR3: TGTGCCACCAGCAGAGACACAGGTGGGTGGACTGAAGCTTTCTTT. The full variable domain, rest sourced from reference TRBV15 and TRBJ1-1, is DAMVIQNPRYQVTQFGKPVTLSCSQTLNHNVMYWYQQKSSQAPKLLFHYYDKDFNNEADTPDNFQSRRPNTSFCFLDIRSPGLGDTAMYLCATSRDTGGWTEAFFGQGTRLTVV.